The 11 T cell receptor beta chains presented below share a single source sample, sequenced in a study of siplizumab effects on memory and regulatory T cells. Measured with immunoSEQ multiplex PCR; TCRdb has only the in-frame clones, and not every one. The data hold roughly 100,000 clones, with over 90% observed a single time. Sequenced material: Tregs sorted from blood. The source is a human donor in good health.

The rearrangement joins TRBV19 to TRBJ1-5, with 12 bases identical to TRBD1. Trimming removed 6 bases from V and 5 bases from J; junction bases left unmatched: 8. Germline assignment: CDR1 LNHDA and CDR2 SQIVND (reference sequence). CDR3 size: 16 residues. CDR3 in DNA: TGTGCCAGTAGACCTATGGGACAGGGGGCTTATCAGCCCCAGCATTTT. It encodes CASRPMGQGAYQPQHF.

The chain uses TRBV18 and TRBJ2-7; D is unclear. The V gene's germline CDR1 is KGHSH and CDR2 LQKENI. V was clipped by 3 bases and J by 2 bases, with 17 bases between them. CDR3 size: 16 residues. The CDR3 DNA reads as TGTGCCAGCTCACCCCGGGCCCTTGGGCAAACCTACGAGCAGTACTTC. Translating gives CASSPRALGQTYEQYF. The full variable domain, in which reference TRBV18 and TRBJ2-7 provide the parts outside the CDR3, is NAGVMQNPRHLVRRRGQEARLRCSPMKGHSHVYWYRQLPEEGLKFMVYLQKENIIDESGMPKERFSAEFPKEGPSILRIQQVVRGDSAAYFCASSPRALGQTYEQYFGPGTRLTVT.

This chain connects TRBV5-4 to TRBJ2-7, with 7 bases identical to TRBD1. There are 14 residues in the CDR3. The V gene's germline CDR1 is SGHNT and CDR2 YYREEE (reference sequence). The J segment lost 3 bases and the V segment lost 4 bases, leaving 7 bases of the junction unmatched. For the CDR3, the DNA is TGTGCCAGCAGCAGACAGGGAGTAAGCTACGAGCAGTACTTC. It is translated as CASSRQGVSYEQYF.

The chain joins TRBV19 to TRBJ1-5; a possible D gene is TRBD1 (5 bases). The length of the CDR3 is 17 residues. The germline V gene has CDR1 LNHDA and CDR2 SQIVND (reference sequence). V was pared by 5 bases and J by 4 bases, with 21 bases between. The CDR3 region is CASSGSPGPGGNQPQHF. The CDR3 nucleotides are TGTGCCAGTAGTGGCTCACCGGGGCCGGGGGGGAATCAGCCCCAGCATTTT.

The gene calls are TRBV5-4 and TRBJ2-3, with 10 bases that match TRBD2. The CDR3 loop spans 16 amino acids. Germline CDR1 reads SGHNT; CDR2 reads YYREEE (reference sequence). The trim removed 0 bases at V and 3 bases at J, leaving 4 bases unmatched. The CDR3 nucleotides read TGTGCCAGCAGCTTGGATCCTAGCGGGAGTACAGATACGCAGTATTTT. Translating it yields CASSLDPSGSTDTQYF.

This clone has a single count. CDR3 residues: CASSSWYNEQFF. The CDR3 nucleotides read TGTGCCAGCAGCTCCTGGTACAATGAGCAGTTCTTC. This chain joins TRBV7-8 and TRBJ2-1; D is uncertain. In germline, CDR1 is SGHVS, CDR2 FQNEAQ. V shed 4 bases and J shed 4 bases, with 5 bases lying between them. The CDR3 covers 12 residues. The full variable domain, its missing parts supplied by reference TRBV7-8 and TRBJ2-1, is GAGVSQSPRYKVAKRGQDVALRCDPISGHVSLFWYQQALGQGPEFLTYFQNEAQLDKSGLPSDRFFAERPEGSVSTLKIQRTQQEDSAVYLCASSSWYNEQFFGPGTRLTVL.

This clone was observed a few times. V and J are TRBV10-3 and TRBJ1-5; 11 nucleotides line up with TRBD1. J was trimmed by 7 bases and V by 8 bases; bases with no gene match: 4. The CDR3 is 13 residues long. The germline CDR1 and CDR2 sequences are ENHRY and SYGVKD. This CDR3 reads CAIGQGAGQPQHF. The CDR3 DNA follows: TGTGCCATCGGACAGGGGGCCGGGCAGCCCCAGCATTTT.

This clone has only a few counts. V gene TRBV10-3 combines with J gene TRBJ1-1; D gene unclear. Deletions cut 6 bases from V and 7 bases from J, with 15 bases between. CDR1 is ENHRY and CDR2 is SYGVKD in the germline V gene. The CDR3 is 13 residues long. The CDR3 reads CAIRTKGLDEAFF. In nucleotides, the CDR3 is TGTGCCATCAGGACTAAAGGGTTGGATGAAGCTTTCTTT.

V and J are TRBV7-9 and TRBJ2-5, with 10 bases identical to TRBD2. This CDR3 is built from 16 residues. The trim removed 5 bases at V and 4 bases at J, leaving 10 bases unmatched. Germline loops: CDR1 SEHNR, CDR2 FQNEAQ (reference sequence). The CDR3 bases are TGTGCCAGCAGCCGTATAGCGGGGGGCCCGTCAGAGACCCAGTACTTC. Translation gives CASSRIAGGPSETQYF. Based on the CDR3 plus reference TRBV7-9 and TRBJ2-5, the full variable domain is DTGVSQNPRHKITKRGQNVTFRCDPISEHNRLYWYRQTLGQGPEFLTYFQNEAQLEKSRLLSDRFSAERPKGSFSTLEIQRTEQGDSAMYLCASSRIAGGPSETQYFGPGTRLLVL.

CDR3 region: CASSLPQGVAGYGYTF. CDR3 DNA: TGTGCCAGCAGCTTACCCCAGGGGGTGGCTGGATATGGCTACACCTTC. The rearrangement uses TRBV7-9 and TRBJ1-2, with TRBD1 identical over 7 bases. The CDR3 is made up of 16 amino acids. Unmatched junction bases numbered 11, after V lost 2 bases and J lost 5 bases. The germline V gene encodes CDR1 SEHNR and CDR2 FQNEAQ (reference sequence). The full variable domain, completed using reference TRBV7-9 and TRBJ1-2, is DTGVSQNPRHKITKRGQNVTFRCDPISEHNRLYWYRQTLGQGPEFLTYFQNEAQLEKSRLLSDRFSAERPKGSFSTLEIQRTEQGDSAMYLCASSLPQGVAGYGYTFGSGTRLTVV.

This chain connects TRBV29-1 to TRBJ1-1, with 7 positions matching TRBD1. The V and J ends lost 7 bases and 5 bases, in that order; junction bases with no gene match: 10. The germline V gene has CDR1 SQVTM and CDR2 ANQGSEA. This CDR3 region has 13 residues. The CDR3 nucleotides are TGCAGCGGAGAGCAGGGGGTTACGACTGAAGCTTTCTTT. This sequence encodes CSGEQGVTTEAFF. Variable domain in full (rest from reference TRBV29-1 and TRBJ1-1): SAVISQKPSRDICQRGTSLTIQCQVDSQVTMMFWYRQQPGQSLTLIATANQGSEATYESGFVIDKFPISRPNLTFSTLTVSNMSPEDSSIYLCSGEQGVTTEAFFGQGTRLTVV.